This T cell receptor beta chain was recorded in a study of T cell repertoires in cytomegalovirus infection. Study-level information: Matching HLA type, along with CMV infection, was indicated by public TCR beta signatures.

Study-wide results and limits: Dominant in the ex vivo response were TCR beta clonotypes restricted by HLA-C and specific for CMV.

Germline V CDR1 and CDR2: SGHAT, FQNNGV. Trimming pared 4 bases from V and 4 bases from J, leaving 18 bases between. There are 16 residues in the CDR3. This clonotype was seen only a few times. Its antigen is undetermined. From the reads, TCRdb called clonotypes with MiXCR, one entry per CDR3 protein. The sample yields 830,000 or so distinct CDR3 sequences, 32% seen once. The clonotype was recovered from a human donor in good health (CMV status not recorded). Some clones in this sample may be carry-over from other donors' samples. The sequencing here drew on cultured CD8+ T cells from PBMCs, taken from culture after CMV antigen stimulation. This chain links TRBV11-2 with TRBJ2-3; D might be TRBD1 or TRBD2, each matching 5 bases. The CDR3 DNA follows: TGTGCCAGCAGCTCGGGATTAGGAAGAGGGGCAGATACGCAGTATTTT. Translating it yields CASSSGLGRGADTQYF.